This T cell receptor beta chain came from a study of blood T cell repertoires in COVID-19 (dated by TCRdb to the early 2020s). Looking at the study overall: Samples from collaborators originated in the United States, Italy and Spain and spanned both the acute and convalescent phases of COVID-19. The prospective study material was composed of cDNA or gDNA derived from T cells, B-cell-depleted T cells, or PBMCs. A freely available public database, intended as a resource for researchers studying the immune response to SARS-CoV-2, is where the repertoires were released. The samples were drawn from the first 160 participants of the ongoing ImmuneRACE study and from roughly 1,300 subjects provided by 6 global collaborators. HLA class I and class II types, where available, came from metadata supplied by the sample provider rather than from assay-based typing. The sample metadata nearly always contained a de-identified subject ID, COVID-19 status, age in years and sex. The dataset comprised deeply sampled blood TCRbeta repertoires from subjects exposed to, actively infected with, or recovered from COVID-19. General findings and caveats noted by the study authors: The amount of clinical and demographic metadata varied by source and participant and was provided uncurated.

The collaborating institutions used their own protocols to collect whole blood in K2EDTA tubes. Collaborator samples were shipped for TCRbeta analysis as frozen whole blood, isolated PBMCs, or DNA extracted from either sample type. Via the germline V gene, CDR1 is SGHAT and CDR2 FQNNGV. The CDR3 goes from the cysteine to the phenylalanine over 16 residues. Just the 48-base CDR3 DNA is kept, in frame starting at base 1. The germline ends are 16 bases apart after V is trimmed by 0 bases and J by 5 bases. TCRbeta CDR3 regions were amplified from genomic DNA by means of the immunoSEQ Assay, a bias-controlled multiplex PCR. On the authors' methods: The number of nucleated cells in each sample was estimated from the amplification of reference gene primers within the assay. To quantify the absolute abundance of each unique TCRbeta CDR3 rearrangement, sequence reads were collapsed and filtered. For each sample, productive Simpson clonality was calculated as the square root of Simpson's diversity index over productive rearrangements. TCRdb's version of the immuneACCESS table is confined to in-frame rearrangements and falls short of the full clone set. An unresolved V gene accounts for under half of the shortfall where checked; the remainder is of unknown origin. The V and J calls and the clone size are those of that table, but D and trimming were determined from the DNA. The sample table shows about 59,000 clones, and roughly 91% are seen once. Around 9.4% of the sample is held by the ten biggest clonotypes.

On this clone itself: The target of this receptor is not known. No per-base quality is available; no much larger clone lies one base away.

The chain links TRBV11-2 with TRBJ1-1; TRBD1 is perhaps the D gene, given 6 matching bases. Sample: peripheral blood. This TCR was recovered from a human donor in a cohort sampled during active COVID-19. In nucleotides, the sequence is TGTGCCAGCAGCTTAGATATCACAGGGATGTGGACTGAAGCTTTCTTT. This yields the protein CASSLDITGMWTEAFF.